This T cell receptor beta chain was captured in a study of blood T cell repertoires in COVID-19. In the source study's methods: For nucleated cells, counts were estimated from reference gene primer amplification. The repertoire was sequenced with immunoSEQ multiplex PCR; TCRdb's copy has only in-frame clones and lacks some. V and J calls and clone size are those listed in that table; D and trimming were worked out from the DNA. Of some 150,000 clones in the sample, less than 90% were seen once. This CDR3 is 15 amino acids long. Unmatched junction bases numbered 14, after V lost 1 base and J lost 9 bases. CDR1 and CDR2 (germline): GTSNPN, SVGIG (reference sequence).

The rearrangement joins TRBV30 to TRBJ1-1; 7 bases map to TRBD1. This receptor was obtained from a human donor with acute COVID-19. The donor label of this sample is uncertain. Specimen: PBMCs or T cells enriched from blood (not recorded which). CDR3 sequence reads: CAWSGGADRERKAFF. CDR3 nucleotides: TGTGCCTGGAGTGGAGGCGCCGACAGGGAAAGGAAAGCTTTCTTT. Variable domain in full (rest from reference TRBV30 and TRBJ1-1): SQTIHQWPATLVQPVGSPLSLECTVEGTSNPNLYWYRQAAGRGLQLLFYSVGIGQISSEVPQNLSASRPQDRQFILSSKKLLLSDSGFYLCAWSGGADRERKAFFGQGTRLTVV.